A single T cell receptor beta chain is shown here with its context. Its specificity is unknown. The UMIs carried a 6-nucleotide sample barcode, and they were added by template switching. TCRdb re-called the 5' RACE reads, yielding one record per CDR3 amino acid sequence without DNA. In total, the table holds a few hundred thousand distinct CDR3 sequences. The data are from a study of monozygotic twins with inflammatory bowel disease. Study conclusions and caveats: Repertoire similarity did not differ between concordant and discordant twins, possibly owing to limited power. Immunosuppressive treatments differing between patients may have added repertoire variability.

The total RNA came straight from whole blood, and T cells were not sorted beforehand. The CDR3 covers 16 residues. In germline, CDR1 is SGHRS, CDR2 YFSETQ. The chain combines TRBV5-1 with TRBJ2-1. The sequenced sample consisted of blood. The receptor was derived from a human donor with ulcerative colitis or Crohn's disease, or a healthy co-twin of an affected twin (not recorded which). Here the CDR3 reads CASSLVIGTPDNEQFF. Full variable domain (remainder filled in from reference TRBV5-1 and TRBJ2-1): KAGVTQTPRYLIKTRGQQVTLSCSPISGHRSVSWYQQTPGQGLQFLFEYFSETQRNKGNFPGRFSGRQFSNSRSEMNVSTLELGDSALYLCASSLVIGTPDNEQFFGPGTRLTVL.